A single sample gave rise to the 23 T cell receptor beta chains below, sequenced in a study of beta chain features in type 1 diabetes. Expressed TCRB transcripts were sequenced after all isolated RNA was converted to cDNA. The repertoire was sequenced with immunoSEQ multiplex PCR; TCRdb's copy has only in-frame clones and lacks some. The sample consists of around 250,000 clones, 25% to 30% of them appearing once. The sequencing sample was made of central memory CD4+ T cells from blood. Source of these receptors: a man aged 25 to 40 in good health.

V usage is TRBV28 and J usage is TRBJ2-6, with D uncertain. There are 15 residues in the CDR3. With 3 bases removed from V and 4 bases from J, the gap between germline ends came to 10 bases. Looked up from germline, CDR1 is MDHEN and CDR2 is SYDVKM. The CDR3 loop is CASSFEHSGANVLTF. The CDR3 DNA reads TGTGCCAGCAGTTTCGAACACTCAGGGGCCAACGTCCTGACTTTC. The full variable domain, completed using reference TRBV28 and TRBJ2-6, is DVKVTQSSRYLVKRTGEKVFLECVQDMDHENMFWYRQDPGLGLRLIYFSYDVKMKEKGDIPEGYSVSREKKERFSLILESASTNQTSMYLCASSFEHSGANVLTFGAGSRLTVL.

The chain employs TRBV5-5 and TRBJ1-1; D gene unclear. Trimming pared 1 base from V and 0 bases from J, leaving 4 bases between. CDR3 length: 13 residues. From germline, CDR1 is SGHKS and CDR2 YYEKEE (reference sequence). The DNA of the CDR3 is TGTGCCAGCAGCTTGTTAATGAACACTGAAGCTTTCTTT. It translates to CASSLLMNTEAFF. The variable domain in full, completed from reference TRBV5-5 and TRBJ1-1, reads DAGVTQSPTHLIKTRGQQVTLRCSPISGHKSVSWYQQVLGQGPQFIFQYYEKEERGRGNFPDRFSARQFPNYSSELNVNALLLGDSALYLCASSLLMNTEAFFGQGTRLTVV.

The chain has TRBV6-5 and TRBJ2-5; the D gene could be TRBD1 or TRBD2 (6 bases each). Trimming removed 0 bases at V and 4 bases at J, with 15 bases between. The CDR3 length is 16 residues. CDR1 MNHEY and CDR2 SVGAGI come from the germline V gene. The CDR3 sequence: CASSYSGGRWGETQYF. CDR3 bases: TGTGCCAGCAGTTACTCAGGGGGGCGATGGGGAGAGACCCAGTACTTC.

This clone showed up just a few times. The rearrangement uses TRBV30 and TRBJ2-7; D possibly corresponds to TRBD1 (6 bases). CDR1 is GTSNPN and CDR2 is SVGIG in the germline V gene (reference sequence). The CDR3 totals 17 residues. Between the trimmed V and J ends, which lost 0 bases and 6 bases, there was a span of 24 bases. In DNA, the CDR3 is TGTGCCTGGAGTGTAACTTGGAGGACAGACTTGACCGGCGAGCAGTACTTC. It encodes CAWSVTWRTDLTGEQYF.

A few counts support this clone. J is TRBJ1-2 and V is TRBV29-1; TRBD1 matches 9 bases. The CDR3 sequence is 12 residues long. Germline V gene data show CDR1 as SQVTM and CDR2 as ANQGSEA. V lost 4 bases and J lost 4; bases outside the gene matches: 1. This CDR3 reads CSVGQGVYGYTF. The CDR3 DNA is TGCAGCGTTGGACAGGGGGTCTATGGCTACACCTTC.

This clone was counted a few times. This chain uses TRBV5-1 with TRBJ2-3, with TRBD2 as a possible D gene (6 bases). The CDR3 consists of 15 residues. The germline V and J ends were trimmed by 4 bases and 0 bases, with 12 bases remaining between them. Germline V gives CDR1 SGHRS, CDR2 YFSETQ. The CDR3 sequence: CASSGGSASTDTQYF. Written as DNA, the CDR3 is TGCGCCAGCAGCGGGGGGAGTGCTAGCACAGATACGCAGTATTTT.

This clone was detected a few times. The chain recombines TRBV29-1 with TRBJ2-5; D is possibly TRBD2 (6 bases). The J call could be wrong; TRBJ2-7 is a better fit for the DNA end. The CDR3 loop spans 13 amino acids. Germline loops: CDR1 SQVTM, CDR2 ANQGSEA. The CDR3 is CSAGGTPTYEQYF. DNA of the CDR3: TGCAGCGCTGGGGGGACCCCGACCTACGAGCAGTACTTC.

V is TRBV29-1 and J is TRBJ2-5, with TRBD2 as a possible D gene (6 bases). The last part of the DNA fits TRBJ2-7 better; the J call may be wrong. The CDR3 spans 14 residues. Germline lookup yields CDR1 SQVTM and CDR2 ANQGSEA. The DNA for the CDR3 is TGCAGCGTTACTGCGGCAGGGACTGTCTACGAGCAGTACTTC. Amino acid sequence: CSVTAAGTVYEQYF.

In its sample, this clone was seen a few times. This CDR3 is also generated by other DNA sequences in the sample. The DNA for the CDR3 is TGCAGTGCTAGACAGGGAGGGGAGCAGTTCTTC. This gives the protein CSARQGGEQFF. This rearrangement joins TRBV20-1 to TRBJ2-1; 7 bases map to TRBD2. The J segment lost 10 bases and the V segment lost 2 bases, leaving 2 bases of the junction unmatched. The V gene's germline CDR1 is DFQATT and CDR2 SNEGSKA (reference sequence). The CDR3 is 11 residues long.

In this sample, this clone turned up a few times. CDR3 residues: CASSLGAGGSLAKNIQYF. CDR3 sequence (DNA): TGTGCCAGCAGCTTGGGAGCGGGGGGTAGTCTAGCCAAAAACATTCAGTACTTC. The chain links TRBV5-8 to TRBJ2-4; 9 bases are a match to TRBD2. Unmatched junction bases numbered 7, after V lost 0 bases and J lost 0 bases. This CDR3 is built from 18 residues. From germline, CDR1 is SGHTS and CDR2 YDEGEE.

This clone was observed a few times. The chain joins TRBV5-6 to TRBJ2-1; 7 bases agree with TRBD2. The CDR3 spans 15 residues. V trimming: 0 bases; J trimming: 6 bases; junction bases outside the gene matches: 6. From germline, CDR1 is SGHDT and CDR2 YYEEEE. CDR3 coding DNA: TGTGCCAGCAGCTTGGATCTAGCGGCCTCCAATGAGCAGTTCTTC. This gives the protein CASSLDLAASNEQFF. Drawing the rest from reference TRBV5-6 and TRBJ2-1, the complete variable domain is DAGVTQSPTHLIKTRGQQVTLRCSPKSGHDTVSWYQQALGQGPQFIFQYYEEEERQRGNFPDRFSGHQFPNYSSELNVNALLLGDSALYLCASSLDLAASNEQFFGPGTRLTVL.

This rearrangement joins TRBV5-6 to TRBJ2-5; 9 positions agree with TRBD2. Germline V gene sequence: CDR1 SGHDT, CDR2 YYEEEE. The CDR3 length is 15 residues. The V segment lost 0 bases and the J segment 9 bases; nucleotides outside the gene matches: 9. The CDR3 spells CASSLGLAEKVAQYF. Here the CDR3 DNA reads TGTGCCAGCAGCTTGGGACTAGCGGAGAAAGTGGCCCAGTACTTC.

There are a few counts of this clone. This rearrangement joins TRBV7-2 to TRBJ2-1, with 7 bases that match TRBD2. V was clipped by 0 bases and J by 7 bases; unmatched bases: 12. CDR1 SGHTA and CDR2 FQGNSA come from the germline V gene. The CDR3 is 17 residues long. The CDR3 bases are TGTGCCAGCAGCTTAGCCTTCGGGCTAGCGGACGGGAATGAGCAGTTCTTC. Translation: CASSLAFGLADGNEQFF.

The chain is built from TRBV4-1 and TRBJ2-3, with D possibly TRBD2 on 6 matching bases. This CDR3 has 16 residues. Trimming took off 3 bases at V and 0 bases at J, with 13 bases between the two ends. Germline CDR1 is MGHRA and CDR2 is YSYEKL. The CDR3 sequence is CASSQAGTPSTDTQYF. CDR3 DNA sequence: TGCGCCAGCAGCCAGGCCGGGACTCCTAGCACAGATACGCAGTATTTT.

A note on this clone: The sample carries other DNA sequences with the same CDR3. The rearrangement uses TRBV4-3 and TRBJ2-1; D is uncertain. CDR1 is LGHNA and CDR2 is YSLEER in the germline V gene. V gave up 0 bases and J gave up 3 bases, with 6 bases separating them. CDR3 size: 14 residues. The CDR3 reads CASSQEPYYNEQFF. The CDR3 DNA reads TGCGCCAGCAGCCAAGAGCCATACTACAATGAGCAGTTCTTC.

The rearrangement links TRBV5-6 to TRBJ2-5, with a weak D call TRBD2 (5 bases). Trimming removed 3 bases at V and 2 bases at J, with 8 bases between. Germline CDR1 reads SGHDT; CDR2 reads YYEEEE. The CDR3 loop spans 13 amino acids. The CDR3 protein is CASSSQRQETQYF. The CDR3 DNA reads TGTGCCAGCAGCTCCCAGCGGCAAGAGACCCAGTACTTC.

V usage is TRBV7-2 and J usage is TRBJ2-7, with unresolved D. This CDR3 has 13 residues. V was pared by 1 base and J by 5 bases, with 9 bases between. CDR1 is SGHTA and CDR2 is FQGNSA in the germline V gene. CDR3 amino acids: CASSLDRRDEQYF. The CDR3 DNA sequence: TGTGCCAGCAGCTTAGACCGAAGGGACGAGCAGTACTTC.

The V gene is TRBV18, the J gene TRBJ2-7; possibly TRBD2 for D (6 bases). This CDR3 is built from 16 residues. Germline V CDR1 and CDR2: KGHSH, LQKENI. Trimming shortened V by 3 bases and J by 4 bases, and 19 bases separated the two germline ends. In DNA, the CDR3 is TGTGCCAGCTCACCCGGTTGGGACTTGAATAGATACGAGCAGTACTTC. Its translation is CASSPGWDLNRYEQYF.

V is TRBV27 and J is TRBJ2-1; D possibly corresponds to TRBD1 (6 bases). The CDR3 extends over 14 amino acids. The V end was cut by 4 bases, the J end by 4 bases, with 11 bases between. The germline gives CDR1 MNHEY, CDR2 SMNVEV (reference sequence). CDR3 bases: TGTGCCAGCAGTTCAGGGGCAGTATACAATGAGCAGTTCTTC. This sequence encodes CASSSGAVYNEQFF.

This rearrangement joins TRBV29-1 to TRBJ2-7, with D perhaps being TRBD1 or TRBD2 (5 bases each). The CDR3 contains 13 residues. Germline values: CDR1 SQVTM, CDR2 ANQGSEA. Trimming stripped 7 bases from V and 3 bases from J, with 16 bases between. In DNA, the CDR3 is TGCAGCGCGGCTTGGGGGTCCGGCTACGAGCAGTACTTC. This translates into CSAAWGSGYEQYF.

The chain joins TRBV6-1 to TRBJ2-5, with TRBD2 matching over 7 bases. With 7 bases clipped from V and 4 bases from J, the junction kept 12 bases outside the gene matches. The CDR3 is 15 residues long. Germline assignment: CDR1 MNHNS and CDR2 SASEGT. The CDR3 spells CASTLGRANGETQYF. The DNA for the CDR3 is TGTGCCAGCACCTTAGGGAGGGCGAACGGAGAGACCCAGTACTTC.

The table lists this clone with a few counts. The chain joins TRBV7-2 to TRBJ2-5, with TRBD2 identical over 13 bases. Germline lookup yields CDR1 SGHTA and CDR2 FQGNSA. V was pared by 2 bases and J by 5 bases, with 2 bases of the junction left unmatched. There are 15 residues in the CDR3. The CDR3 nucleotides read TGTGCCAGCAGCTTATCGGGACTAGCGGGGGAGACCCAGTACTTC. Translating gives CASSLSGLAGETQYF. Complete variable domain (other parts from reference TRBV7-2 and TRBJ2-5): GAGVSQSPSNKVTEKGKDVELRCDPISGHTALYWYRQSLGQGLEFLIYFQGNSAPDKSGLPSDRFSAERTGGSVSTLTIQRTQQEDSAVYLCASSLSGLAGETQYFGPGTRLLVL.

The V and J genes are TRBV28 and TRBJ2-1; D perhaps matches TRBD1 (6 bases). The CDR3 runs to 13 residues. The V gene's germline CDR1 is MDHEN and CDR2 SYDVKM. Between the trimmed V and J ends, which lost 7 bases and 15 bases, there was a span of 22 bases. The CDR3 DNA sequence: TGTGCCAGCACCCCAAAAAGTGGGACACTTATGTTCTTC. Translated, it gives CASTPKSGTLMFF.